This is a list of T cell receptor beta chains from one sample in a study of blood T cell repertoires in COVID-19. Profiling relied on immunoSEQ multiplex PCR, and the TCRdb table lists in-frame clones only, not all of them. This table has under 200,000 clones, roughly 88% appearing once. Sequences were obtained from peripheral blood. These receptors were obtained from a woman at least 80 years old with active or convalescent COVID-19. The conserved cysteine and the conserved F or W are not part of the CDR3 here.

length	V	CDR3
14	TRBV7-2	ASSPSSGTSGNTIY
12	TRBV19	ASSSWTGENTIY
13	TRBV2	ASWSGGGAGETQY
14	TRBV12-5	ASGLGTSGGFSEQF
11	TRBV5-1	ASSFTSMDTQY
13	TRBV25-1	ASSESGGGRGGYT
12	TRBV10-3	AISESTTEETQY
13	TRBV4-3	ASSDGGGLSNEQF
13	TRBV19	ASTLAITANYGYT
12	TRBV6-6	ASSYSMALDGYT
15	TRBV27	ASSLSGQGWSGNTIY
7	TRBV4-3	ASSPQAF
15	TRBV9	ASSVTPDRATNYGYT
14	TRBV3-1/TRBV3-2	ASSQGRTGGNYGYT
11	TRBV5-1	ASSWDTRSGYT
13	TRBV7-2	ASTPYQGGYTEAF
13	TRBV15	ATSRDQTQLGGYT
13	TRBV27	ASSTRTGVAYGYT
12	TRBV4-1	ASQIRGGYNEQF
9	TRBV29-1	SVDSGTAQY
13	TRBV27	ASSFTRVGNSPLH
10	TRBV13	ASSERQYGYT
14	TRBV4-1	ASRQTGGGPNQPQH
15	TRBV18	ASSPPTGGGVGEKLF
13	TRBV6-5	ASSYGGGTDYEQY
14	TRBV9	ASSPRTGASTHTQY
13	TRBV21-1	ASSKRRGSGNTIY